These T cell receptor beta chains were read from a single sample in a study of control samples from healthy donors and cancer patients. Sequenced by immunoSEQ multiplex PCR; TCRdb stores in-frame clones only, minus some. The sample has tens of thousands of clones; about nine tenths are singletons. Sequencing used blood. These receptors were collected from a woman aged 65 to 85 in good health. The CDR3 runs from the conserved cysteine through the conserved F or W. The D gene is left open where the match is weak. The listing skips clone size in some rows; elsewhere it reads once, few, many or a size class.

D gene: NA; J gene: TRBJ2-7; clone size: NA; V gene: TRBV5-1; CDR3 DNA: TGCGCCAGCAGCTGGGACACTCAGGCCAACGAGCAGTACTTC; CDR3 protein: CASSWDTQANEQYF
D gene: NA; J gene: TRBJ2-7; clone size: NA; V gene: TRBV19; CDR3 DNA: TGTGCCAGTAGTATTGCGGTTGGCTACGAGCAGTACTTC; CDR3 protein: CASSIAVGYEQYF
D gene: NA; J gene: TRBJ1-1; clone size: NA; V gene: TRBV19; CDR3 DNA: TGTGCCAGTAGTACAGGTCAGACGAACACTGAAGCTTTCTTT; CDR3 protein: CASSTGQTNTEAFF
D gene: NA; J gene: TRBJ1-6; clone size: NA; V gene: TRBV5-1; CDR3 DNA: TGCGCCAGCAGCTTGGAGGGGACGATACTGGGAAATAATTCACCCCTCCACTTT; CDR3 protein: CASSLEGTILGNNSPLHF
D gene: TRBD2; J gene: TRBJ2-7; clone size: NA; V gene: TRBV4-2; CDR3 DNA: TGTGCCAGCAGCCAAGTCCCGACTAGCGGGGGCTCCTACGAGCAGTACTTC; CDR3 protein: CASSQVPTSGGSYEQYF
D gene: NA; J gene: TRBJ1-1; clone size: NA; V gene: TRBV15; CDR3 DNA: TGTGCCACCAGCAGACCTGACAGCACTGAAGCTTTCTTT; CDR3 protein: CATSRPDSTEAFF
D gene: NA; J gene: TRBJ1-2; clone size: NA; V gene: TRBV2; CDR3 DNA: TGTGCCAGCAGCACCACCCTCCAGGGGCAGGGGAACTATGGCTACACCTTC; CDR3 protein: CASSTTLQGQGNYGYTF
D gene: NA; J gene: TRBJ1-2; clone size: NA; V gene: TRBV5-1; CDR3 DNA: TGCGCCAGCAGCTTGAAGACACCTGCCTCCGGCTACACCTTC; CDR3 protein: CASSLKTPASGYTF
D gene: NA; J gene: TRBJ2-1; clone size: NA; V gene: TRBV30; CDR3 DNA: TGTGCCTGGAGTGGAGTACAGTACAATGAGCAGTTCTTC; CDR3 protein: CAWSGVQYNEQFF
D gene: NA; J gene: TRBJ2-5; clone size: NA; V gene: TRBV2; CDR3 DNA: TGTGCCAGCAGTGCGGGACGGCGCCAAGAGACCCAGTACTTC; CDR3 protein: CASSAGRRQETQYF
D gene: NA; J gene: TRBJ2-5; clone size: NA; V gene: TRBV5-1; CDR3 DNA: TGCGCCAGCCAAAGAGGTTACAGGGACAAGACCCAGTACTTC; CDR3 protein: CASQRGYRDKTQYF
D gene: NA; J gene: TRBJ1-1; clone size: NA; V gene: TRBV18; CDR3 DNA: TGTGCCAGCTCACCCCCATCAGTAGACACTGAAGCTTTCTTT; CDR3 protein: CASSPPSVDTEAFF
D gene: TRBD2; J gene: TRBJ2-2; clone size: NA; V gene: TRBV6-2/TRBV6-3; CDR3 DNA: TGTGCCAGCAGTTCTAGCGGGGCACCGGCCGGGGAGCTGTTTTTT; CDR3 protein: CASSSSGAPAGELFF
D gene: NA; J gene: TRBJ2-2; clone size: NA; V gene: TRBV7-2; CDR3 DNA: TGTGCCAGCAGCTTAGCGGATACCGGGGAGCTGTTTTTT; CDR3 protein: CASSLADTGELFF
D gene: TRBD2; J gene: TRBJ2-2; clone size: NA; V gene: TRBV6-2/TRBV6-3; CDR3 DNA: TGTGCCAGCAGTCACCTCATCAGACTAGCGGGAATCGGGGAGCTGTTTTTT; CDR3 protein: CASSHLIRLAGIGELFF
D gene: NA; J gene: TRBJ1-1; clone size: NA; V gene: TRBV6-1; CDR3 DNA: TGTGCCAGCAGTGAATTATCAGGGCGCGACACTGAAGCTTTCTTT; CDR3 protein: CASSELSGRDTEAFF
D gene: NA; J gene: TRBJ1-5; clone size: NA; V gene: TRBV19; CDR3 DNA: TGTGCCAGTAGTATCAGTGAGGGTGGCAGCAATCAGCCCCAGCATTTT; CDR3 protein: CASSISEGGSNQPQHF
D gene: TRBD1; J gene: TRBJ2-7; clone size: NA; V gene: TRBV5-6; CDR3 DNA: TGTGCCAGCCGGCAGATCGACAGGGTGGAAGAGCAGTACTTC; CDR3 protein: CASRQIDRVEEQYF
D gene: NA; J gene: TRBJ2-7; clone size: NA; V gene: TRBV3-1/TRBV3-2; CDR3 DNA: TGTGCCAGCAGCCAAGCCGACAGATTTCACTTCTCCTACGAGCAGTACTTC; CDR3 protein: CASSQADRFHFSYEQYF
D gene: NA; J gene: TRBJ2-1; clone size: NA; V gene: TRBV7-2; CDR3 DNA: TGTGCCAGCAGCTTATTAAAGGGCAATGAGCAGTTCTTC; CDR3 protein: CASSLLKGNEQFF
D gene: NA; J gene: TRBJ1-1; clone size: once; V gene: TRBV4-2; CDR3 DNA: TGTGCCAGCAGCCAAGACCTGAGGGGGAACACTGAAGCTTTCTTT; CDR3 protein: CASSQDLRGNTEAFF
D gene: NA; J gene: TRBJ1-3; clone size: once; V gene: TRBV4-2; CDR3 DNA: TGTGCCAGCAGCCAATCGGACGATGGAAACACCATATATTTT; CDR3 protein: CASSQSDDGNTIYF
D gene: TRBD1; J gene: TRBJ1-2; clone size: once; V gene: TRBV3-1/TRBV3-2; CDR3 DNA: TGTGCCAGCAGCCTCCGAGCTCTAGGGGGCATTGATGGCTACACCTTC; CDR3 protein: CASSLRALGGIDGYTF
D gene: NA; J gene: TRBJ1-2; clone size: NA; V gene: TRBV6-5; CDR3 DNA: TGTGCCAGCAGTTACGCTGGGGGGGGCTACACCTTC; CDR3 protein: CASSYAGGGYTF
D gene: TRBD1; J gene: TRBJ1-4; clone size: NA; V gene: TRBV6-2/TRBV6-3; CDR3 DNA: TGTGCCAGCAGCCCTAGCCTTAACAGGGGTCGCGGTGAAAAACTGTTTTTT; CDR3 protein: CASSPSLNRGRGEKLFF
D gene: NA; J gene: TRBJ1-4; clone size: NA; V gene: TRBV9; CDR3 DNA: TGTGCCAGCAGCGTACGGGGAACTGCAACTAATGAAAAACTGTTTTTT; CDR3 protein: CASSVRGTATNEKLFF
D gene: NA; J gene: TRBJ2-7; clone size: NA; V gene: TRBV2; CDR3 DNA: TGTGCCAGCAGTGATGGGACACCGCCCGAGCAGTACTTC; CDR3 protein: CASSDGTPPEQYF
D gene: NA; J gene: TRBJ1-1; clone size: NA; V gene: TRBV29-1; CDR3 DNA: TGCAGCGTTGAAGTCAGGGGCACTGAAGCTTTCTTT; CDR3 protein: CSVEVRGTEAFF
D gene: NA; J gene: TRBJ1-2; clone size: NA; V gene: TRBV7-8; CDR3 DNA: TGTGCCAGCAGCTTAGCGCTCGGCCGGGATGGCTACACCTTC; CDR3 protein: CASSLALGRDGYTF
D gene: NA; J gene: TRBJ1-4; clone size: NA; V gene: TRBV6-5; CDR3 DNA: TGTGCCAGCAGTTACGGGGCCGGGGGGGGAAAACTGTTTTTT; CDR3 protein: CASSYGAGGGKLFF
D gene: NA; J gene: TRBJ2-5; clone size: NA; V gene: TRBV11-2; CDR3 DNA: TGTGCCAGCAGCTTAACGGGCTTCCCCGGGGAGACCCAGTACTTC; CDR3 protein: CASSLTGFPGETQYF
D gene: TRBD1; J gene: TRBJ2-7; clone size: NA; V gene: TRBV5-6; CDR3 DNA: TGTGCCAGCAGCACGGGACAGGGAATCTACGAGCAGTACTTC; CDR3 protein: CASSTGQGIYEQYF
D gene: TRBD1; J gene: TRBJ1-1; clone size: NA; V gene: TRBV2; CDR3 DNA: TGTGCCAGCAGGGCAGGGGGGAACGCTGAAGCTTTCTTT; CDR3 protein: CASRAGGNAEAFF
D gene: TRBD1; J gene: TRBJ1-3; clone size: NA; V gene: TRBV6-6; CDR3 DNA: TGTGCCAGCAGTTCGACAGGGACTGGAAACACCATATATTTT; CDR3 protein: CASSSTGTGNTIYF
D gene: TRBD2; J gene: TRBJ2-5; clone size: NA; V gene: TRBV3-1/TRBV3-2; CDR3 DNA: TGTGCCAGCAGCACCCGACTAGCGGCCTTTAGGGAGACCCAGTACTTC; CDR3 protein: CASSTRLAAFRETQYF
D gene: NA; J gene: TRBJ2-2; clone size: NA; V gene: TRBV4-1; CDR3 DNA: TGCGCCAGCAGCCAAGATCGGGATAGTACAGGAGCTAACTACGGGGAGCTGTTTTTT; CDR3 protein: CASSQDRDSTGANYGELFF
D gene: NA; J gene: TRBJ1-3; clone size: NA; V gene: TRBV5-4; CDR3 DNA: TGTGCCAGCAGCTTGGGCAGTATGGGAAACACCATATATTTT; CDR3 protein: CASSLGSMGNTIYF
D gene: NA; J gene: TRBJ2-5; clone size: NA; V gene: TRBV5-1; CDR3 DNA: TGCGCCAGCAGCTTGGCTCCCAGGGAGACCCAGTACTTC; CDR3 protein: CASSLAPRETQYF
D gene: TRBD1; J gene: TRBJ1-1; clone size: NA; V gene: TRBV7-2; CDR3 DNA: TGTGCCAGCAGCTTATCGACAGGGGGGGAAGCTTTCTTT; CDR3 protein: CASSLSTGGEAFF
D gene: NA; J gene: TRBJ1-1; clone size: NA; V gene: TRBV30; CDR3 DNA: TGTGCCTGGAGTGTAACACGCTTGAACACTGAAGCTTTCTTT; CDR3 protein: CAWSVTRLNTEAFF
D gene: NA; J gene: TRBJ1-6; clone size: NA; V gene: TRBV6-5; CDR3 DNA: TGTGCCAGCAGTTACTCGGTGGGACGGAGGAATTCACCCCTCCACTTT; CDR3 protein: CASSYSVGRRNSPLHF
D gene: NA; J gene: TRBJ1-1; clone size: NA; V gene: TRBV18; CDR3 DNA: TGTGCCAGCTCACCAACGCGAAACGGGAACACTGAAGCTTTCTTT; CDR3 protein: CASSPTRNGNTEAFF
D gene: NA; J gene: TRBJ1-5; clone size: NA; V gene: TRBV10-1; CDR3 DNA: TGCGCCAGCAGTGATGGGTATCAGCCCCAGCATTTT; CDR3 protein: CASSDGYQPQHF
D gene: TRBD1; J gene: TRBJ2-7; clone size: few; V gene: TRBV3-1/TRBV3-2; CDR3 DNA: TGTGCCAGCGGGACAGGGGCTACCTACGAGCAGTACTTC; CDR3 protein: CASGTGATYEQYF
D gene: NA; J gene: TRBJ1-6; clone size: NA; V gene: TRBV30; CDR3 DNA: TGTGCCTGGAGGCGGGACGACAATTCACCCCTCCACTTT; CDR3 protein: CAWRRDDNSPLHF
D gene: NA; J gene: TRBJ1-1; clone size: NA; V gene: TRBV29-1; CDR3 DNA: TGCAGCGTTGTTTTGGAAAAAGCTTTCTTT; CDR3 protein: CSVVLEKAFF
D gene: NA; J gene: TRBJ1-2; clone size: NA; V gene: TRBV7-2; CDR3 DNA: TGTGCCAGCAGCTCTCCGCCTAACTATGGCTACACCTTC; CDR3 protein: CASSSPPNYGYTF
D gene: NA; J gene: TRBJ2-1; clone size: NA; V gene: TRBV12-5; CDR3 DNA: TGTGCTAGTGCCGCGCCTGGCTTCTACAATGAGCAGTTCTTC; CDR3 protein: CASAAPGFYNEQFF
D gene: TRBD1; J gene: TRBJ2-2; clone size: NA; V gene: TRBV18; CDR3 DNA: TGTGCCAGCTCACTGAGGGGGCCGAACACCGGGGAGCTGTTTTTT; CDR3 protein: CASSLRGPNTGELFF
D gene: NA; J gene: TRBJ2-7; clone size: once; V gene: TRBV18; CDR3 DNA: TGTGCCAGCTCACCTCTGACCGCCTACGAGCAGTACTTC; CDR3 protein: CASSPLTAYEQYF